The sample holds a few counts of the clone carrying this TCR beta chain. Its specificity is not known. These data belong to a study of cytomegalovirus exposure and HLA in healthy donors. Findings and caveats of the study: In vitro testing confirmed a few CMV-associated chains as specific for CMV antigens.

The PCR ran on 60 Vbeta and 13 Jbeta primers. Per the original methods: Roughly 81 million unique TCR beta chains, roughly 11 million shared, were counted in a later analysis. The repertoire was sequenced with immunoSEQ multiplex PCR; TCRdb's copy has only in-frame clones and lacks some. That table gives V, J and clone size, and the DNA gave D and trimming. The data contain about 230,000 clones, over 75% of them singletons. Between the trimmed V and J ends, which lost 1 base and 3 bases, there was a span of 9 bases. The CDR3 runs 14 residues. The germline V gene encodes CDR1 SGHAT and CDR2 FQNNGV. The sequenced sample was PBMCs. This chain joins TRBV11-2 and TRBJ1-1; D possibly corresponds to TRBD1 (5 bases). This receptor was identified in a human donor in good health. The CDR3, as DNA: TGTGCCAGCAGCTTAGGCGGCAGGGACACTGAAGCTTTCTTT. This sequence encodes CASSLGGRDTEAFF.